This T cell receptor beta chain was observed in a study of OX40 agonist ivuxolimab in advanced cancers. Study in general: The diagnoses of dose-escalation patients were hepatocellular carcinoma, melanoma, renal cell or head and neck cancer.

Germline V gene sequence: CDR1 MNHNS, CDR2 SASEGT. The CDR3 spans 14 residues. V lost 4 bases, J lost 7 bases, and 5 bases stayed unmatched. TCRdb's copy holds only in-frame clones and misses some; the assay was immunoSEQ multiplex PCR. Among 97,000 or so clones listed, 90% were seen once. The count of this clone is one. Material: CD4+ or CD8+ T cells sorted from blood, obtained in a trial of the OX40 agonist ivuxolimab. The chain has TRBV6-1 and TRBJ1-4, with TRBD1 matching over 8 bases. The clonotype comes from an adult with an advanced solid tumor such as melanoma, head and neck, liver or kidney cancer. CDR3 nucleotides: TGTGCCAGCAGTGGGGGACAGGTTGGTGAAAAACTGTTTTTT. Translation gives CASSGGQVGEKLFF.